The rows below give T cell receptor beta chains drawn from one sample of a study of blood T cell repertoires in COVID-19. Sequencing was performed with immunoSEQ multiplex PCR; in TCRdb, only in-frame clones are kept and a portion is missing. The sample contains roughly 200,000 clones, about 85% of which appear only once. What was sequenced was peripheral blood. These receptors came from a woman aged 40 to 49 with COVID-19, enrolled during active disease. The CDR3 runs from the conserved cysteine through the conserved F or W. Each record gives: V gene, D gene, CDR3 length, clone size, J gene, CDR3 protein, CDR3 DNA. The D gene is left open where the match is weak. Clone size, where shown, is once, few, many, or a class for clones that have expanded.

TRBV28	TRBD1	15	-	TRBJ1-5	CASSVKQGTGQPQHF	TGTGCCAGCAGTGTAAAACAGGGGACGGGACAGCCCCAGCATTTT
TRBV6-6	-	14	-	TRBJ2-7	CASRAGQNSYEQYF	TGTGCCAGCAGAGCCGGACAAAACTCCTACGAGCAGTACTTC
TRBV27	TRBD1	13	few	TRBJ2-7	CASRSDRDYEQYF	TGTGCCAGCAGATCCGACAGGGACTACGAGCAGTACTTC
TRBV6-1	-	17	-	TRBJ1-6	CASSERGTGQSGSPLHF	TGTGCCAGCAGTGAAAGGGGAACAGGGCAGAGCGGTTCACCCCTCCACTTT
TRBV19	TRBD2	15	many	TRBJ2-5	CASSSNSGSMKTQYF	TGTGCCAGTAGTTCGAATAGCGGGAGTATGAAGACCCAGTACTTC
TRBV7-9	-	14	-	TRBJ2-3	CASSAGSRGDTQYF	TGTGCCAGCAGCGCCGGGTCACGCGGGGATACGCAGTATTTT
TRBV30	TRBD2	12	-	TRBJ2-3	CAWKAGADTQYF	TGTGCCTGGAAAGCGGGAGCAGATACGCAGTATTTT
TRBV9	TRBD1	14	many	TRBJ2-7	CASSVGQGNYEQYF	TGTGCCAGCAGCGTAGGACAGGGGAACTACGAGCAGTACTTC
TRBV29-1	-	13	-	TRBJ1-1	CSASSPRDTEAFF	TGCAGCGCCAGTTCCCCCCGGGACACTGAAGCTTTCTTT
TRBV5-4	-	14	-	TRBJ2-5	CASRVTGAGETQYF	TGTGCCAGCAGAGTTACGGGAGCCGGAGAGACCCAGTACTTC
TRBV2	-	12	once	TRBJ1-5	CASKGPQRAQHF	TGTGCCAGCAAGGGCCCTCAGCGGGCCCAGCATTTT
TRBV9	-	14	once	TRBJ2-3	CASSDTGHTDTQYF	TGTGCCAGCAGCGACACTGGGCACACAGATACGCAGTATTTT
TRBV7-2	-	14	few	TRBJ1-6	CASSFGQLVSPLHF	TGTGCCAGCAGCTTTGGTCAGCTAGTTTCACCCCTCCACTTT
TRBV10-3	-	14	-	TRBJ2-2	CATLGLTGTGELFF	TGTGCCACTCTCGGGCTTACGGGGACCGGGGAGCTGTTTTTT
TRBV5-1	-	14	-	TRBJ2-2	CASSLGQGNGELFF	TGCGCCAGCAGCTTGGGCCAGGGCAACGGGGAGCTGTTTTTT
TRBV10-3	-	13	few	TRBJ1-1	CAIWPGQGTEAFF	TGTGCCATCTGGCCAGGGCAGGGTACTGAAGCTTTCTTT
TRBV30	TRBD2	18	-	TRBJ2-7	CAWRPRTSGSDGTFEQYF	TGTGCCTGGAGGCCCCGGACTAGCGGGAGCGACGGGACCTTCGAGCAGTACTTC
TRBV7-9	TRBD2	15	once	TRBJ2-5	CASSLASGAGETQYF	TGTGCCAGCAGCTTAGCCAGCGGGGCGGGGGAGACCCAGTACTTC
TRBV18	TRBD1	16	-	TRBJ1-1	CASSPGAQGASAEAFF	TGTGCCAGCTCACCCGGCGCACAGGGGGCGTCGGCTGAAGCTTTCTTT
TRBV21-1	-	20	-	TRBJ2-7	CASSAPPREGKINHSYEQYF	TGTGCCAGCAGCGCCCCGCCCCGGGAAGGAAAAATTAATCACTCCTACGAGCAGTACTTC
TRBV28	TRBD1	16	few	TRBJ1-4	CASDSPGTEVNEKLFF	TGTGCCAGCGATTCACCCGGGACAGAAGTTAATGAAAAACTGTTTTTT
TRBV10-2	-	14	-	TRBJ1-2	CASQRQGLAYGYTF	TGCGCCAGCCAAAGGCAGGGGCTGGCCTATGGCTACACCTTC
TRBV12-3/TRBV12-4	-	13	few	TRBJ2-2	CASSLGGDRELFF	TGTGCCAGCAGTTTAGGCGGGGACCGGGAGCTGTTTTTT
TRBV28	TRBD2	15	-	TRBJ2-5	CASSSSGRKQETQYF	TGTGCCAGCAGCAGTAGCGGGAGAAAGCAAGAGACCCAGTACTTC
TRBV9	TRBD1	18	-	TRBJ1-2	CASSVGSSEDRNPLGYTF	TGTGCCAGCAGCGTAGGGTCGAGCGAGGACAGGAACCCGCTAGGCTACACCTTC
TRBV2	TRBD1	15	-	TRBJ2-1	CASSDLGQGNNEQFF	TGTGCCAGCAGTGATTTAGGACAGGGGAACAATGAGCAGTTCTTC
TRBV25-1	TRBD2	16	-	TRBJ2-3	CASSDGLAASRDTQYF	TGTGCCAGCAGTGACGGACTAGCAGCCTCACGCGATACGCAGTATTTT
TRBV15	-	15	-	TRBJ2-7	CATSLGREGPNEQYF	TGTGCCACCAGCCTAGGTCGGGAAGGCCCTAACGAGCAGTACTTC
TRBV6-6	-	15	-	TRBJ1-5	CASTLDRYSNQPQHF	TGTGCCAGCACCCTTGACAGATATAGCAATCAGCCCCAGCATTTT
TRBV5-1	-	13	-	TRBJ1-2	CASSLGRNYGYTF	TGCGCCAGCAGCTTGGGCAGAAACTATGGCTACACCTTC
TRBV3-1/TRBV3-2	TRBD2	15	-	TRBJ2-1	CASSLSGSGVNEQFF	TGTGCCAGCAGCCTGAGCGGGAGTGGCGTTAATGAGCAGTTCTTC
TRBV2	-	14	-	TRBJ2-5	CASSVEPSVETQYF	TGTGCCAGCAGTGTTGAGCCTAGTGTGGAGACCCAGTACTTC
TRBV6-6	-	14	-	TRBJ2-5	CASGQRGGMETQYF	TGTGCCAGCGGCCAACGAGGGGGTATGGAGACCCAGTACTTC
TRBV4-2	TRBD2	17	-	TRBJ2-5	CASSQEWTRGGRETQYF	TGTGCCAGCAGCCAAGAGTGGACTCGCGGGGGACGAGAGACCCAGTACTTC
TRBV19	-	13	few	TRBJ1-6	CASSPDNLSPLHF	TGTGCCAGTAGTCCAGACAACTTATCACCCCTCCACTTT
TRBV9	TRBD2	17	-	TRBJ2-1	CASSVGRLAGKYNEQFF	TGTGCCAGCAGCGTAGGTAGACTAGCGGGAAAGTACAATGAGCAGTTCTTC
TRBV28	TRBD2	14	-	TRBJ2-4	CASLLGGTRDIQYF	TGTGCCAGCCTTTTGGGGGGGACGCGCGACATTCAGTACTTC
TRBV30	-	14	-	TRBJ2-3	CAWSPGVGGDTQYF	TGTGCCTGGAGTCCCGGAGTGGGGGGAGATACGCAGTATTTT
TRBV7-8	-	16	-	TRBJ1-5	CASSLPITGSGQPQHF	TGTGCCAGCAGCCTGCCCATTACAGGGTCCGGTCAGCCCCAGCATTTT
TRBV11-3	-	15	-	TRBJ1-1	CASSLDGHLNTEAFF	TGTGCCAGCAGCTTAGATGGACATTTGAACACTGAAGCTTTCTTT
TRBV4-1	-	20	-	TRBJ1-2	CASSQGALRLGAESFNGYTF	TGCGCCAGCAGCCAAGGTGCGTTAAGGTTGGGGGCAGAATCCTTCAATGGCTACACCTTC
TRBV5-4	TRBD2	13	-	TRBJ2-1	CASRRGDLNEQFF	TGTGCCAGCCGGCGGGGGGACCTCAATGAGCAGTTCTTC
TRBV10-3	-	11	-	TRBJ2-2	CATTGSGELFF	TGTGCCACCACAGGTTCCGGGGAGCTGTTTTTT
TRBV29-1	-	14	-	TRBJ1-1	CSVRGGPGTTEAFF	TGCAGCGTCCGGGGTGGACCAGGAACGACTGAAGCTTTCTTT
TRBV5-1	TRBD1	15	-	TRBJ2-7	CASSLFRTGSAEQYF	TGCGCCAGCAGCTTATTCCGGACAGGGTCGGCCGAGCAGTACTTC
TRBV5-1	TRBD2	14	-	TRBJ2-5	CASSFLAGEETQYF	TGCGCCAGCAGCTTCCTAGCGGGGGAAGAGACCCAGTACTTC
TRBV15	TRBD1	14	-	TRBJ1-2	CATSSDRGRNGYTF	TGTGCCACCAGCTCAGATAGGGGGCGGAATGGCTACACCTTC
TRBV5-1	-	12	-	TRBJ2-7	CASSSTGYEQYF	TGCGCCAGCAGCTCCACAGGCTACGAGCAGTACTTC